Listed here are 14 T cell receptor beta chains from one sample, sequenced in a study of T-cell reconstitution after alpha-beta-depleted transplantation in children. Preparation of the TCRbeta library involved a method that used unique molecular identifiers. TCRdb analysed the PCR reads with MiXCR anew, one entry per CDR3 protein. The data show about 110,000 distinct CDR3 sequences, 5.5% to 6.5% seen once. The specimen comprised PBMCs, mostly from graft donor cells, sampled 360 days after TCRalphabeta/CD19-depleted stem cell transplant. The receptors derive from a male patient between 2 and 15 years old who had a stem cell transplant for acute lymphoblastic leukemia, so the T cells may come from the graft donor.

This clonotype came up many times. The rearrangement links TRBV29-1 to TRBJ1-3; D is ambiguous. CDR1 is SQVTM, CDR2 ANQGSEA, per germline. CDR3 size: 13 residues. V was trimmed by 6 bases and J by 1 base, leaving 10 bases between them. CDR3 DNA sequence: TGCAGCGTCCAACGGGATTCTGGAAACACCATATATTTT. Amino acids: CSVQRDSGNTIYF.

This clonotype was recorded a few times. The chain is built from TRBV5-8 and TRBJ2-3; D is unclear. There are 14 residues in the CDR3. Trimming pared 0 bases from V and 0 bases from J, leaving 5 bases between. Germline CDR1 and CDR2: SGHTS and YDEGEE. The CDR3: CASSLEESTDTQYF. The CDR3 DNA reads as TGTGCCAGCAGCTTGGAGGAGAGCACAGATACGCAGTATTTT.

This clonotype was counted between two and nine times. The chain links TRBV20-1 to TRBJ2-7; TRBD2 is a possible D gene (6 bases). Trimming pared 0 bases from V and 4 bases from J, leaving 16 bases between. This CDR3 has 15 amino acids. Germline V gene data show CDR1 as DFQATT and CDR2 as SNEGSKA (reference sequence). CDR3 bases: TGCAGTGCTAGAGAGGGGCTACTAGCTAATTACGAGCAGTACTTC. It is translated as CSAREGLLANYEQYF.

This clonotype was found many times. The chain links TRBV7-9 to TRBJ1-1, with a weak D call TRBD1 (6 bases). The CDR3 consists of 16 residues. Deletions cut 3 bases from V and 1 base from J, with 15 bases between. The germline CDR1 and CDR2 sequences are SEHNR and FQNEAQ (reference sequence). This chain's CDR3 is CASSFGQGWANTEAFF. In DNA form, the CDR3 reads TGTGCCAGCAGCTTCGGGCAGGGGTGGGCGAACACTGAAGCTTTCTTT.

In this sample, this clonotype turned up many times. The chain employs TRBV10-3 and TRBJ2-3; 7 positions agree with TRBD2. The V gene's germline CDR1 is ENHRY and CDR2 SYGVKD. CDR3 length: 15 residues. V dropped 2 bases and J dropped 2; count of bases not matched to a gene: 4. The CDR3 DNA sequence: TGTGCCATCAGTGAGGGGCGGGAGAACACAGATACGCAGTATTTT. It encodes CAISEGRENTDTQYF.

This clonotype was counted between two and nine times. The chain is built from TRBV6-1 and TRBJ2-7, with D possibly TRBD1 on 5 matching bases. Deletions cut 8 bases from V and 2 bases from J, with 13 bases between. The CDR3 contains 13 residues. Germline V gene lookup returns CDR1 MNHNS and CDR2 SASEGT. The CDR3 sequence is CASWGEVTYEQYF. As DNA, the CDR3 is TGTGCCAGCTGGGGCGAGGTCACCTACGAGCAGTACTTC.

This clonotype was detected ten times or more. The V gene is TRBV10-3, the J gene TRBJ2-1; a possible D gene is TRBD1 (6 bases). V was trimmed by 5 bases and J by 4 bases, leaving 12 bases between them. CDR3 length equals 14 residues. In germline, CDR1 is ENHRY, CDR2 SYGVKD. CDR3 region: CAISPDRNYNEQFF. For the CDR3, the DNA is TGTGCCATCAGTCCGGACAGAAATTACAATGAGCAGTTCTTC.

This clonotype was counted between two and nine times. The chain employs TRBV18 and TRBJ1-5, with D tentatively TRBD1 (5 bases). Trimming shortened V by 2 bases and J by 8 bases, and 13 bases separated the two germline ends. Germline CDR1 KGHSH, CDR2 LQKENI. CDR3 length equals 14 residues. CDR3 residues: CASSPRQSNEPQHF. CDR3 bases: TGTGCCAGCTCACCAAGACAGAGCAACGAGCCCCAGCATTTT.

This clonotype was found many times. The genes are TRBV12-3 or TRBV12-4 and TRBJ2-2; D is undetermined. Trimming stripped 5 bases from V and 7 bases from J, with 23 bases between. This CDR3 has 17 residues. CDR3 sequence: CASSPPAARRLFGELFF. The CDR3 DNA follows: TGTGCCAGCAGTCCCCCAGCAGCCCGAAGATTATTCGGGGAGCTGTTTTTT.

The sample holds many counts of this clonotype. This chain connects TRBV10-3 to TRBJ2-5, with TRBD1 as a possible D gene (5 bases). The V end was cut by 7 bases, the J end by 1 base, with 10 bases between. CDR1 ENHRY and CDR2 SYGVKD come from the germline V gene. This CDR3 spans 13 amino acids. The DNA for the CDR3 is TGTGCCATCAAGACAGATCCCCAAGAGACCCAGTACTTC. It is translated as CAIKTDPQETQYF.

This clonotype was detected a few times. Here the CDR3 DNA reads TGTGCCAGCAGCCGTCTAGCCCCTGAGCAGTTCTTC. It codes for CASSRLAPEQFF. The rearrangement uses TRBV13 and TRBJ2-1, with a possible D match to TRBD2 (5 bases). Germline loops: CDR1 PRHDT, CDR2 FYEKMQ (reference sequence). V shed 5 bases and J shed 9 bases, with 11 bases lying between them. This CDR3 region has 12 residues.

This chain joins TRBV9 and TRBJ2-2; tentative D call: TRBD2 (6 bases). Trimming shortened V by 3 bases and J by 11 bases, and 17 bases separated the two germline ends. The CDR3 extends over 14 amino acids. CDR1 and CDR2 from the germline V gene are SGDLS and YYNGEE. The CDR3 region has the DNA TGTGCCAGCAGCGGATCAATCGGGAGCGTTGAGCTGTTTTTT. This encodes CASSGSIGSVELFF.

This clonotype has at least ten counts. V and J are TRBV7-9 and TRBJ2-4; D may correspond to TRBD1 or TRBD2 (5 bases each). V dropped 4 bases and J dropped 1 base, with 14 bases sitting between them. Germline V CDR1 and CDR2: SEHNR, FQNEAQ (reference sequence). The CDR3 covers 16 residues. CDR3 in DNA: TGTGCCAGCAGCTCTGGGACCTGGGCGGCCAAAAACATTCAGTACTTC. Translating gives CASSSGTWAAKNIQYF.

In its sample, this clonotype was seen many times. V gene TRBV7-9 combines with J gene TRBJ2-7; 10 bases line up with TRBD1. V dropped 3 bases and J dropped 3; count of bases not matched to a gene: 5. The CDR3 sequence is 15 residues long. Germline loops: CDR1 SEHNR, CDR2 FQNEAQ (reference sequence). CDR3 sequence (DNA): TGTGCCAGCAGCTTGTCGACAGGGGGCGGCTACGAGCAGTACTTC. Translating it yields CASSLSTGGGYEQYF.